This T cell receptor (beta chain) is from a study of T cells in Graves' hyperthyroidism and ophthalmopathy. With respect to this clonotype: Just one base apart from a much larger clone, this may be a read error.

Amplified TCR beta CDR3 regions derived from RNA transcripts. First-round RT-PCR targeting the TCR CDR3 was performed with the HTBI primer set. MiXCR, applied by TCRdb to the multiplex PCR reads, yields one record per CDR3 protein. Of 400,000 to 600,000 distinct CDR3 sequences in the sample, around 20% were seen once. CDR1 is SGDLS and CDR2 is YYNGEE in the germline V gene. This CDR3 region has 15 residues. The receptor was derived from a man in his late teens or twenties with Graves' hyperthyroidism. The rearrangement links TRBV9 to TRBJ2-7; D is unclear. The material sequenced was blood. In DNA form, the CDR3 reads TGTGCCAGCAGCGTAGGGATTAATCCATTGGCCGAGCAGTGCTTC. It codes for CASSVGINPLAEQCF.